Listed here are 15 T cell receptor beta chains from one sample, sequenced in a study of shared clonotypes between healthy human individuals. CD8 cells regarded as naive lacked CD45RO, were positively chosen for CCR7, and omitted terminally differentiated effector memory CD45RA+ cells. Sequenced by immunoSEQ multiplex PCR; TCRdb stores in-frame clones only, minus some. The table has roughly 2,000,000 clones, just under 95% seen once. Input material: naive CD8+ T cells from PBMCs. These receptors all come from a man aged 18 to 30 in good health. Some clones in this sample may be carry-over from other donors' samples.

The CDR3 sequence is CASSSQGPTYEQYF. The CDR3 nucleotides are TGTGCCAGCAGCTCACAGGGTCCCACCTACGAGCAGTACTTC. V is TRBV5-6 and J is TRBJ2-7; D might be TRBD1 (6 bases). The CDR3 spans 14 residues. Germline CDR1 SGHDT, CDR2 YYEEEE. Trimming left V 3 bases short and J 2 bases short, with 12 bases between.

The J gene is TRBJ2-5, the V gene TRBV28; D is ambiguous. The CDR3 consists of 14 residues. From germline, CDR1 is MDHEN and CDR2 SYDVKM. Deletions cut 5 bases from V and 4 bases from J, with 14 bases between. Written as DNA, the CDR3 is TGTGCCAGCAGTAACACGAGGCCGCGAGAGACCCAGTACTTC. This codes for CASSNTRPRETQYF.

The J gene is TRBJ2-7, the V gene TRBV6-5; unclear D gene. This CDR3 contains 13 residues. Germline V gives CDR1 MNHEY, CDR2 SVGAGI. V lost 4 bases and J lost 2, with 9 bases in between. DNA of the CDR3: TGTGCCAGCAGTTTGTCAGCAACCTACGAGCAGTACTTC. Residues: CASSLSATYEQYF.

The genes are TRBV27 and TRBJ2-3, with 9 nucleotides matching TRBD2. Germline trimming cut 4 bases from V and 3 bases from J; bases unmatched to any gene: 5. The CDR3 consists of 15 residues. Looked up from germline, CDR1 is MNHEY and CDR2 is SMNVEV (reference sequence). Here the CDR3 reads CASSSPTSGTDTQYF. DNA of the CDR3: TGTGCCAGCAGTTCCCCGACTAGCGGAACAGATACGCAGTATTTT.

The V call is TRBV5-1, the J call TRBJ1-3, with 8 bases lining up with TRBD1. Germline values: CDR1 SGHRS, CDR2 YFSETQ. J lost 3 bases, V lost 5 bases, and 13 bases had no gene match. The CDR3 sequence is 17 residues long. The chain's CDR3 is CASRPTGTGGLGNTIYF. The CDR3 DNA sequence: TGCGCCAGCAGACCTACCGGGACAGGAGGACTTGGAAACACCATATATTTT.

V gene TRBV27 combines with J gene TRBJ2-7, with TRBD1 as a possible D gene (5 bases). Trimming removed 2 bases at V and 2 bases at J, with 16 bases between. Germline assignment: CDR1 MNHEY and CDR2 SMNVEV (reference sequence). The CDR3 has 16 amino acids. The CDR3 protein is CASSLRAQGLTYEQYF. CDR3 DNA sequence: TGTGCCAGCAGTTTACGGGCGCAGGGTCTAACCTACGAGCAGTACTTC.

Details on this clone: This CDR3 is also generated by other DNA sequences in the sample. The V gene is TRBV27, the J gene TRBJ1-1; a weak D match, TRBD1 (6 bases). Germline CDR1 is MNHEY and CDR2 is SMNVEV (reference sequence). CDR3 size: 13 residues. Trimming took off 3 bases at V and 4 bases at J, with 9 bases between the two ends. The CDR3 here is CASSLGARTEAFF. In nucleotides, the CDR3 is TGTGCCAGCAGTTTGGGGGCCCGCACTGAAGCTTTCTTT.

This clone was found a few times. CDR3 in DNA: TGTGCCAGCAGCGTAGGATCAGGGGGCTATGAAGCTTTCTTT. It specifies CASSVGSGGYEAFF. This sequence joins TRBV9 and TRBJ1-1; 8 bases map to TRBD1. CDR3 size: 14 residues. Germline-derived CDR1 and CDR2 are SGDLS and YYNGEE. With V trimmed by 0 bases and J by 7 bases, 5 bases remained unmatched.

The chain employs TRBV19 and TRBJ2-3, with D perhaps given as TRBD1 or TRBD2 (5 bases each). Trimming removed 5 bases at V and 4 bases at J, with 16 bases between. The germline gives CDR1 LNHDA, CDR2 SQIVND (reference sequence). This CDR3 comprises 15 residues. CDR3 DNA sequence: TGTGCCAGTAGTTATCCTCTCGGGACCGCAGATACGCAGTATTTT. This encodes CASSYPLGTADTQYF.

The chain is built from TRBV28 and TRBJ2-5; TRBD2 matches at 9 bases. The CDR3 consists of 18 residues. Germline assignment: CDR1 MDHEN and CDR2 SYDVKM. V lost 6 bases and J lost 4; bases outside the gene matches: 18. CDR3 coding DNA: TGTGCCAGCAGCCTTCGTAGAGGGGGCGGTAGCGGGGGAGAGACCCAGTACTTC. This codes for CASSLRRGGGSGGETQYF.

This clone was seen a single time. The CDR3: CASSRDNSYNEQFF. CDR3 DNA sequence: TGCGCCAGCAGCCGGGACAACTCCTACAATGAGCAGTTCTTC. V usage is TRBV10-1 and J usage is TRBJ2-1; D is possibly TRBD1 (6 bases). The CDR3 covers 14 residues. Germline CDR1 reads WNHNN; CDR2 reads SYGVQD (reference sequence). Between the trimmed V and J ends, which lost 6 bases and 0 bases, there was a span of 9 bases.

CDR3 amino acids: CASSLDRESTNYGYTF. The CDR3, as DNA: TGTGCCAGCAGTTTAGACAGGGAAAGTACTAACTATGGCTACACCTTC. V gene TRBV28 combines with J gene TRBJ1-2; 7 nucleotides align to TRBD1. With 2 bases clipped from V and 0 bases from J, the junction kept 6 bases outside the gene matches. The CDR3 contains 16 residues. Germline V gene data show CDR1 as MDHEN and CDR2 as SYDVKM.

Turning to this clone: The sample has other DNA sequences that encode this CDR3 too. This chain links TRBV9 with TRBJ1-2; 7 bases line up with TRBD1. This CDR3 contains 12 residues. The V and J ends lost 2 bases and 8 bases, in that order; junction bases with no gene match: 3. The germline CDR1 and CDR2 sequences are SGDLS and YYNGEE. This chain's CDR3 is CASSVGRGGYTF. DNA for the CDR3: TGTGCCAGCAGCGTTGGCAGGGGGGGCTACACCTTC.

As regards this clone: The sample carries other DNA sequences with the same CDR3. The chain carries TRBV10-2 and TRBJ2-7; no clear D. V was shortened by 6 bases and J by 4 bases, with 7 bases between the two germline ends. The length of the CDR3 is 11 residues. Germline V gene data show CDR1 as WSHSY and CDR2 as SAAADI. The CDR3 is CASSPGYEQYF. In DNA form, the CDR3 reads TGCGCCAGCAGCCCGGGTTACGAGCAGTACTTC.

This sequence joins TRBV28 and TRBJ2-7; D possibly corresponds to TRBD2 (6 bases). The CDR3 length is 13 residues. The germline V gene encodes CDR1 MDHEN and CDR2 SYDVKM. Trimming left V 4 bases short and J 5 bases short, with 12 bases between. The CDR3 spells CASSSRDFNEQYF. CDR3 coding DNA: TGTGCCAGCAGTTCTAGGGACTTTAACGAGCAGTACTTC.